A single T cell receptor beta chain is shown here with its context. Its specific antigen is unknown. No quality values exist for individual bases; no much larger clone is one base distant. The sample comes from a study of cytomegalovirus exposure and HLA in healthy donors (dated by TCRdb to 2016 to 2017). As for the study more broadly: An earlier analysis of approximately 640 of the donors reported more than 250 Gb of sequence data and more than 90 million unique TCR beta sequences from some 180 million T cells. An early release covering just under 650 HLA-typed donors comprised approximately 290 gigabases of sequencing data and 65 million to 100 million unique TCR sequences. The genetic ancestry cluster associated with self-reported Caucasian donors included 81% of the 398 genotyped donors. The study aimed to test whether signatures of past pathogen exposure could be identified by cataloging public T cell receptors. The study profiled the T cell repertoires of more than 500 subjects by immunosequencing and related them to cytomegalovirus serostatus. A separate validation cohort of roughly 130 different subjects was used in addition to the 666-subject first cohort. To predict cytomegalovirus infection status, the study combined high-throughput TCR immunosequencing, statistical association of individual TCRs with disease status, and machine learning. A later analysis re-analyzed previously published TCR beta repertoires from hundreds of donors and added high-resolution HLA genotyping to study TCR occurrence patterns. In the later analysis, no new phenotypic data were used to find candidate immune exposures; instead, reliance was placed on TCR beta sequences and their occurrence across donors. To decide whether each TCR beta V gene segment behaved as functional or pseudogenic, an earlier analysis of 587 of the donors relied on high-throughput TCR beta sequencing. Donor age, sex, ethnicity and CMV serostatus were compiled together with the repertoire data. A later genetic analysis took genome-wide SNP genotypes for 398 of the 666 donors and used that subset as a discovery cohort. All discovery cohort repertoires had been generated using a single sequencing platform. HLA typing covered class I and class II loci at four-digit resolution. The number of donors typed differed by locus, with roughly 620-630 for A, B, C, DRB1 and DQB1, 522 for DQA1, 600 to 610 for DPA1, and some 440 for DPB1. Four to six DR-DQ haplotypes were handled as single units for association and clustering, since linkage in the cohort was strong. On average, roughly 250,000 unique TCR beta nucleotide sequences were sequenced per donor among 300 to 500 genotyped donors of the cohort, with roughly 18% of those sequences being non-productive.

Libraries were built with the immunoSEQ multiplex PCR assay. For the multiplex PCR, a mixture combining 60 forward primers for TCR Vbeta segments and 13 reverse primers for TCR Jbeta segments was used. A multiplex PCR assay on genomic DNA amplified the CDR3 region of rearranged TCR beta genes. The Illumina HiSeq System was used to sequence the amplified TCR beta libraries as 87-base-pair reads. The original pipeline was this. Across the 600 to 700 repertoires, a later analysis counted approximately 75 million unique TCR beta chains, 8.5 million to 12 million of which were shared by at least two donors. Raw reads were error-corrected and collapsed into unique sequences with a nearest-neighbor algorithm that merged closely related sequences to remove PCR and sequencing errors. Alignment of CDR3 sequences to IMGT reference sequences was used to assign V, D and J gene segments. Each retained sequence needed at least a six-nucleotide match to both a V gene segment and a J gene segment. Rearrangements were called productive when the CDR3 lacked stop codons and stayed in frame with V and J; all others were non-productive. CDR3 was defined according to IMGT convention as the region running from the second conserved V-encoded cysteine to the conserved J-encoded phenylalanine. Sequences without an unambiguous match to a single V gene segment were excluded from the earlier analysis of several hundred of the donors. In an earlier analysis of several hundred of the donors, V segments were called functional above 56.7% productive rearrangements and were called segregating when the between-donor standard deviation exceeded 5%. A statistical classification framework was built to diagnose cytomegalovirus status from the catalog of TCR beta chain sequences. In a later analysis, TCR nucleotide sequences were compared against IMGT/GENE-DB human TR gene sequences so that V and J genes could be assigned. Using the TCRdist pipeline, a later analysis assigned CDR3 sequences along with most-parsimonious VDJ recombination scenarios. A later analysis defined each TCR beta chain by its CDR3 amino acid sequence plus V-gene family, and excluded reads lacking a unique V-gene family. To address suspected cross-contamination and a sequencing artifact, a later analysis removed under 600 highly shared, low-generation-probability nucleotide sequences. A later analysis calculated a clonal expansion index for each public chain from normalized within-repertoire ranks of inferred template counts. A later analysis computed generation probabilities with a VDJ recombination model fitted to out-of-frame rearrangements, and checked the results against IGoR. A later analysis scored TCR-TCR, TCR-HLA and TCR-CMV co-occurrence with hypergeometric tests, applying a repertoire-size bias correction to TCR pairs. False discovery rates were estimated in a later analysis by permuting HLA or CMV assignments 20 times. In a later analysis, co-occurring TCRs were grouped using DBSCAN, with TCRdist sequence similarity added in when clustering inside HLA-allele-positive subsets. For co-occurrence clustering, repertoires with fewer than 30,000 or more than 120,000 public chains were excluded, along with roughly 5 repertoires with anomalous nucleotide sharing. What TCRdb holds here is the immuneACCESS table cut down to in-frame rearrangements. Part of the clones is not present; checked against another copy, under half of the missing clones reflect an unresolved V gene, and the others are unexplained. Clone size and V and J calls were adopted from that table, with D and trimming inferred from the DNA. This sample has about 120,000 clones in its table, and 60% to 85% of those were observed once. Around 1.3% of the sample is held by the ten biggest clonotypes.

The cohort consisted of hundreds of healthy bone marrow donors. At the time of sampling, every cohort member was nominally healthy, though immune exposures that went unrecorded were likely present. The donor was CMV seronegative and belonged to the group of around 350 seronegative cohort members. A peripheral blood sample was provided by each donor, and peripheral blood mononuclear cells were used for TCR beta sequencing. Genomic DNA extraction from the blood cell samples was performed with the Qiagen DNeasy Blood Extraction Kit. Study-wide conclusions, independent of this receptor: In an earlier analysis of fewer than 750 of the donors, most TCR beta V segments were observed in productive rearrangements about 87% or about 30% of the time, broadly matching IMGT annotations. Specific HLA alleles were associated with 15,000 to 20,000 TCR beta sequences at a false discovery rate of 0.05 in a later analysis. This cohort had only TCR beta chains sequenced, and the lack of alpha or paired-chain data limited which features could be detected. Strong co-occurrence of HLA alleles, especially DR and DQ, made assigning TCR associations to individual alleles difficult. In both the original and validation cohorts, the classifier was reported to diagnose cytomegalovirus status with high specificity and sensitivity. Compared with the approximately 720-donor mean, donors in an Asian-associated ancestry cluster had fewer N-insertions in productive TCRs, according to a later genetic analysis. In vitro tests confirmed that a few of the cytomegalovirus-associated TCR beta chains recognize cytomegalovirus antigens. A further reported finding was that TCR beta sequences accurately predicted the HLA-A and HLA-B alleles for most subjects in the first cohort. According to the authors, the approach could potentially be generalized to other disease states and immunological phenotypes. Immune exposure information for the cohort was limited to CMV serostatus. Roughly uniform sequencing depth across donors was assumed in presence/absence analyses, although this assumption may not hold. Because HLA typing was missing for some donors at each locus, association tests included only the typed subset. Most TCR sequences were seen in very few donors, while some public TCRs were found in many individuals. A later genetic analysis associated a missense DCLRE1C variant with V-gene and J-gene trimming of TCR beta chains, and an independent cohort replicated the association. According to a later analysis, TCR association rates differed among HLA loci, with DRB1 alleles showing the most associated TCRs and HLA-C alleles showing the fewest. The study gave a list of about 170 TCR beta chains associated with cytomegalovirus. Because counts were too low, seventeen rarely observed V segments, including chromosome 9 orphons, were excluded from the earlier analysis of roughly 580 of the donors. In a later analysis, HLA-associated TCR beta chains were found to be more clonally expanded and to have lower generation probabilities than equally common non-associated chains. Because the 87-base-pair reads could not distinguish some IMGT-functional V segments, including TRBV6-2 and TRBV6-3, those segments were excluded. Linkage disequilibrium might explain the correlated functional status among segregating V segments, but an unknown experimental factor could not be ruled out. The sequencing pipeline was judged likely to have produced a cluster of highly shared sequence variants as a technical artifact. Several of the top co-occurrence clusters appeared to be linked to parvovirus B19, influenza, CMV and Epstein-Barr virus, according to a later analysis. According to a later analysis, most CMV-associated TCR beta chains appeared to be HLA-restricted, and the HLA associations seemed to be driven largely by CMV exposure.

The germline V gene provides CDR1 SQVTM and CDR2 ANQGSEA. Compared with germline, V lacks 1 base and J lacks 2 bases; bases without a gene match: 4. Taken from cysteine to phenylalanine, the CDR3 has 15 residues. Of all the DNA, just the CDR3 is kept, 45 bases in frame from base 1. The sample consisted of PBMCs. This receptor was taken from a woman aged 25 to 39 in good health and CMV-seronegative. The chain is assembled from TRBV29-1 and TRBJ2-3, and 9 junctional nucleotides match TRBD1. The CDR3 region reads CSVEGTGDATDTQYF. The DNA is TGCAGCGTTGAAGGGACAGGGGACGCCACAGATACGCAGTATTTT.